These 20 T cell receptor beta chains were all obtained from the same sample, sequenced in a study of sequential checkpoint blockade in melanoma. Described treatment: randomized to nivolumab then ipilimumab (arm A) or the reverse (arm B). Clones were sequenced by immunoSEQ multiplex PCR, and TCRdb holds only the in-frame ones, with some missing. The sample lists roughly 28,000 clones, 77% occurring once. The input for sequencing was CD8+ T cells sorted from blood (inferred from file names), taken from a patient given nivolumab and ipilimumab in sequence. All receptors derive from a human donor with melanoma.

The rearrangement uses TRBV7-8 and TRBJ2-5, with a weak D call TRBD2 (6 bases). Germline V CDR1 and CDR2: SGHVS, FQNEAQ. V shed 4 bases and J shed 0 bases, with 9 bases lying between them. CDR3 size: 14 residues. CDR3 bases: TGTGCCAGCAGCTCTCTAGCGTACCAAGAGACCCAGTACTTC. Amino acid sequence: CASSSLAYQETQYF.

The chain has TRBV30 and TRBJ1-3; D possibly corresponds to TRBD1 (5 bases). Trimming took 0 bases from V and 5 from J, leaving 14 bases between them. CDR1 and CDR2 (germline): GTSNPN, SVGIG (reference sequence). This CDR3 has 15 amino acids. The CDR3 coding sequence is TGTGCCTGGAGTGTAGATGCGGCGGGGCGAAACACCATATATTTT. Amino acid sequence: CAWSVDAAGRNTIYF.

This chain joins TRBV6-1 and TRBJ1-5, with D perhaps TRBD1 (6 bases). The CDR3 is made up of 15 amino acids. Germline V gene sequence: CDR1 MNHNS, CDR2 SASEGT. V was trimmed by 7 bases and J by 1 base, leaving 14 bases between them. Written as DNA, the CDR3 is TGTGCCAGCAATGGGGGGGCGGGAAGCAATCAGCCCCAGCATTTT. Amino acids: CASNGGAGSNQPQHF.

V and J are TRBV2 and TRBJ2-7; 8 positions agree with TRBD2. CDR1 is SNHLY, CDR2 FYNNEI, per germline. The CDR3 covers 15 residues. The V gene end was trimmed by 6 bases and the J gene end by 0 bases; junction bases not matched to a gene: 7. The CDR3 is CASRASGGPSYEQYF. The CDR3 DNA reads as TGTGCCAGCAGGGCAAGCGGGGGCCCCTCCTACGAGCAGTACTTC.

The J gene is TRBJ1-1, the V gene TRBV7-7; D is possibly TRBD1 (5 bases). Germline V gene data show CDR1 as SSHAT and CDR2 as FNYEAQ (reference sequence). V was cut by 5 bases and J by 1 base, with 14 bases left in between. The CDR3 consists of 15 residues. The CDR3 bases are TGTGCCAGCAGCCCTCTGACAGCCCGGAACACTGAAGCTTTCTTT. It specifies CASSPLTARNTEAFF.

The rearrangement uses TRBV19 and TRBJ2-7; TRBD2 matches 9 bases. With V trimmed by 6 bases and J by 0 bases, 6 bases remained unmatched. This CDR3 is 15 amino acids long. From germline, CDR1 is LNHDA and CDR2 SQIVND (reference sequence). The CDR3 DNA follows: TGTGCCAGTAGCTTAGCGGGGGTGGCCTCCTACGAGCAGTACTTC. Its protein product is CASSLAGVASYEQYF.

J is TRBJ2-3 and V is TRBV9, with 13 bases aligning to TRBD2. The CDR3 is 17 residues long. In germline, CDR1 is SGDLS, CDR2 YYNGEE. Trimming took 0 bases from V and 3 from J; bases not matched to a gene: 4. The CDR3 sequence is CASSVAGTSGATDTQYF. In DNA, the CDR3 is TGTGCCAGCAGCGTAGCCGGGACTAGCGGGGCTACAGATACGCAGTATTTT.

This clone ranks as medium-sized (0.01 to 0.1%). The gene calls are TRBV4-1 and TRBJ2-3; TRBD1 aligns across 8 bases. The CDR3 covers 16 residues. Germline V gene lookup returns CDR1 MGHRA and CDR2 YSYEKL. Trimming at V came to 3 bases and at J to 6 bases, leaving 11 bases not matched to a gene. CDR3 nucleotide sequence: TGCGCCAGCAGCCAGGCCGGACAGGGTAATGAGGATACGCAGTATTTT. Its protein product is CASSQAGQGNEDTQYF.

The V call is TRBV5-6, the J call TRBJ2-1, with D unclear. The V end was cut by 0 bases, the J end by 5 bases, with 3 bases between. The CDR3 consists of 12 residues. Germline V CDR1 and CDR2: SGHDT, YYEEEE. The CDR3 here is CASSLANNEQFF. The CDR3 region has the DNA TGTGCCAGCAGCTTGGCCAACAATGAGCAGTTCTTC.

The V gene is TRBV7-9, the J gene TRBJ1-2, with D possibly being TRBD1 (6 bases). V was shortened by 4 bases and J by 7 bases, with 13 bases between the two germline ends. Germline loops: CDR1 SEHNR, CDR2 FQNEAQ (reference sequence). This CDR3 has 13 amino acids. CDR3 DNA sequence: TGTGCCAGCAGCTCCTGGGACATGGGTGGCTACACCTTC. Protein product: CASSSWDMGGYTF.

The chain recombines TRBV7-9 with TRBJ1-4; D is perhaps TRBD1 (6 bases). V gave up 5 bases and J gave up 3 bases, with 10 bases separating them. The CDR3 is 14 residues long. Germline assignment: CDR1 SEHNR and CDR2 FQNEAQ (reference sequence). The CDR3 DNA reads as TGTGCCAGCAGCCTACAGGGATCTAATGAAAAACTGTTTTTT. Translation: CASSLQGSNEKLFF.

The J gene is TRBJ1-1, the V gene TRBV5-4, with 9 bases aligning to TRBD1. Germline CDR1 is SGHNT and CDR2 is YYREEE (reference sequence). The CDR3 totals 15 residues. V was clipped by 4 bases and J by 6 bases; unmatched bases: 10. The CDR3 reads CASSPDRDRVAEAFF. The CDR3 DNA is TGTGCCAGCAGCCCCGACCGGGACAGGGTGGCTGAAGCTTTCTTT.

This rearrangement joins TRBV19 to TRBJ1-5, with D hard to call. This CDR3 contains 14 residues. Germline values: CDR1 LNHDA, CDR2 SQIVND (reference sequence). Deletions cut 3 bases from V and 0 bases from J, with 6 bases between. The CDR3 DNA reads TGTGCCAGTAGTATCCCAATTAGCAATCAGCCCCAGCATTTT. This translates into CASSIPISNQPQHF.

This rearrangement joins TRBV7-9 to TRBJ2-7, with TRBD1 matching 7 bases. Germline V gene sequence: CDR1 SEHNR, CDR2 FQNEAQ (reference sequence). The length of the CDR3 is 14 residues. After removal of 5 bases from V and 0 bases from J, the junction contained 4 bases not matched to a gene. The CDR3 sequence is CASSGDSFSYEQYF. The CDR3 nucleotides are TGTGCCAGCAGCGGGGACAGTTTCTCCTACGAGCAGTACTTC.

This clone came up once. CDR3 bases: TGTGCCAGTAGTACGACTAGCGGGGGACAAGAGACCCAGTACTTC. Its translation: CASSTTSGGQETQYF. The V and J genes are TRBV19 and TRBJ2-5; 12 bases line up with TRBD2. Per germline, CDR1 LNHDA and CDR2 SQIVND (reference sequence). The J segment lost 2 bases and the V segment lost 4 bases, leaving 2 bases of the junction unmatched. This CDR3 contains 15 residues.

V and J are TRBV9 and TRBJ2-5, with D hard to call. Looked up from germline, CDR1 is SGDLS and CDR2 is YYNGEE. The CDR3 covers 15 residues. Trimming took 3 bases from V and 1 from J, leaving 13 bases between them. This CDR3 reads CASSDPLSVQETQYF. The CDR3 bases are TGTGCCAGCAGCGATCCACTGTCCGTCCAAGAGACCCAGTACTTC.

In this sample, this clone turned up a few times. In nucleotides, the CDR3 is TGTGCCAGTGGCTCCGGGCGGGGCCGGGGGGGAGAGACCCAGTACTTC. Its protein product is CASGSGRGRGGETQYF. V and J are TRBV28 and TRBJ2-5; TRBD2 agrees at 8 bases. This CDR3 comprises 16 residues. Looked up from germline, CDR1 is MDHEN and CDR2 is SYDVKM. V lost 9 bases to trimming and J lost 4 bases; unmatched junction nucleotides: 16.

The V and J genes are TRBV7-9 and TRBJ1-1; unclear D gene. Germline-derived CDR1 and CDR2 are SEHNR and FQNEAQ (reference sequence). This CDR3 spans 13 amino acids. Between the trimmed V and J ends, which lost 1 base and 2 bases, there was a span of 5 bases. The DNA for the CDR3 is TGTGCCAGCAGCTTAGGGGCAAACACTGAAGCTTTCTTT. Translating it yields CASSLGANTEAFF.

This CDR3 is CASALAGGGTGELFF. In nucleotides, the CDR3 is TGTGCCAGCGCGCTAGCGGGGGGGGGCACCGGGGAGCTGTTTTTT. The chain links TRBV27 to TRBJ2-2; 12 bases align to TRBD2. Germline V gene lookup returns CDR1 MNHEY and CDR2 SMNVEV (reference sequence). Trimming removed 8 bases from V and 4 bases from J; junction bases left unmatched: 5. The CDR3 totals 15 residues.

This chain joins TRBV2 and TRBJ2-1, with 7 bases identical to TRBD2. Germline values: CDR1 SNHLY, CDR2 FYNNEI. The CDR3 contains 15 residues. J gave up 4 bases and V 8 bases, and 11 bases lay outside the gene matches. The CDR3 coding sequence is TGTGCCAGCCAAACAGACCCCGGGAGGTACAATGAGCAGTTCTTC. This gives the protein CASQTDPGRYNEQFF.